This T cell receptor beta chain was retrieved from a study of beta chain features in type 1 diabetes. The study, taken as a whole, reports: Across all four CD4+ subsets, people with type 1 diabetes showed modestly shorter TCRB CDR3s.

The sample holds a few counts of this clone. The target antigen is unknown. Expressed TCRB transcripts got sequenced, as all isolated RNA was reverse transcribed. Generated by immunoSEQ multiplex PCR, the TCRdb table keeps only in-frame clones and is missing some. The sample records a few hundred thousand clones, 16% being singletons. The V end lost 7 bases, the J end lost 0 bases, and 9 bases lay between the germline ends. The CDR3 is 13 residues long. The germline gives CDR1 ENHRY, CDR2 SYGVKD. Sequencing was carried out using naive CD4+ T cells from blood. The receptor comes from a man aged 25-40 years with type 1 diabetes. The chain is built from TRBV10-3 and TRBJ1-1; D gene ambiguous. CDR3 region: CAIKGSMNTEAFF. The CDR3 bases are TGTGCCATCAAGGGCAGCATGAACACTGAAGCTTTCTTT.